The 9 T cell receptor beta chains below were found in one sample sequenced in a study of spatial heterogeneity in lung cancer. The sample's time point: sample taken at primary tumor resection. TCRdb analysed the 5' RACE reads with MiXCR anew, one entry per CDR3 protein. The sample records some 21,000 distinct CDR3 sequences, about 4.5% being singletons. The specimen was PBMCs, collected at surgery. The receptor source for this set is a male donor with early-stage non-small cell lung cancer.

There are a few counts of this clonotype. One end of the junction is discordant with germline, which a read error may explain. V gene TRBV24-1 combines with J gene TRBJ2-7; D ambiguous. From germline, CDR1 is KGHDR and CDR2 SFDVKD. The CDR3 contains 9 residues. The CDR3 region is CPKLDEQYF. The CDR3 DNA reads TGCCCGAAGTTGGACGAGCAGTACTTC.

This clonotype is categorized as medium-sized. This chain uses TRBV2 with TRBJ2-1; TRBD2 is a possible D gene (6 bases). The CDR3 spans 14 residues. Trimming removed 5 bases from V and 7 bases from J, with 15 bases in between. Germline CDR1 is SNHLY and CDR2 is FYNNEI. The CDR3, as DNA: TGTGCCAGCAGTACTAGCTTGGGGAGTAATGAGCAGTTCTTC. This sequence encodes CASSTSLGSNEQFF. Using reference TRBV2 and TRBJ2-1 for the parts outside the CDR3, the full variable domain is EPEVTQTPSHQVTQMGQEVILRCVPISNHLYFYWYRQILGQKVEFLVSFYNNEISEKSEIFDDQFSVERPDGSNFTLKIRSTKLEDSAMYFCASSTSLGSNEQFFGPGTRLTVL.

In this sample, this clonotype turned up many times. The genes are TRBV30 and TRBJ2-1; 13 nucleotides agree with TRBD2. The length of the CDR3 is 15 residues. V was clipped by 6 bases and J by 8 bases; unmatched bases: 10. Germline CDR1 is GTSNPN and CDR2 is SVGIG (reference sequence). CDR3 loop: CACTRTSGSFDEQFF. The DNA of the CDR3 is TGTGCCTGCACGCGGACTAGCGGGAGTTTCGATGAGCAGTTCTTC. Complete variable domain (other parts from reference TRBV30 and TRBJ2-1): SQTIHQWPATLVQPVGSPLSLECTVEGTSNPNLYWYRQAAGRGLQLLFYSVGIGQISSEVPQNLSASRPQDRQFILSSKKLLLSDSGFYLCACTRTSGSFDEQFFGPGTRLTVL.

In this sample, this clonotype is medium-sized. The genes are TRBV20-1 and TRBJ2-3; no reliable D call. CDR1 and CDR2 (germline): DFQATT, SNEGSKA (reference sequence). The ends were cut back, 1 base at V and 6 bases at J, with 8 bases in the middle. CDR3 length: 12 residues. The chain's CDR3 is CSARVLADTQYF. In DNA form, the CDR3 reads TGCAGTGCTAGAGTATTGGCGGATACGCAGTATTTT.

The table lists this clonotype with a few counts. V is TRBV6-4 and J is TRBJ2-1, with 7 bases identical to TRBD1. The germline V gene has CDR1 MRHNA and CDR2 SNTAGT. V lost 0 bases to trimming and J lost 9 bases; unmatched junction nucleotides: 11. CDR3 length equals 16 residues. CDR3 amino acids: CASSDSRGPRDIEQFF. In DNA, the CDR3 is TGTGCCAGCAGTGACTCGAGGGGGCCCCGGGACATTGAGCAGTTCTTC.

Points on this clonotype: This could be a read error, since a much larger clone is one nucleotide away. J is TRBJ2-1 and V is TRBV9; maybe TRBD2 (5 bases). This CDR3 has 15 amino acids. Germline assignment: CDR1 SGDLS and CDR2 YYNGEE. With 4 bases removed from V and 5 bases from J, the gap between germline ends came to 16 bases. Here the CDR3 reads CASSLEGIGDNEQFF. The CDR3 bases are TGTGCCAGCAGCTTAGAGGGAATCGGAGACAATGAGCAGTTCTTC.

In its sample, this clonotype was seen many times. The chain employs TRBV11-3 and TRBJ2-3; 8 bases line up with TRBD2. CDR1 is SGHNT, CDR2 YENEEA, per germline. V lost 1 base and J lost 2; bases outside the gene matches: 8. The CDR3 is 17 residues long. CDR3 sequence reads: CASSLGRGLGITDTQYF. The CDR3 coding sequence is TGTGCCAGCAGCTTAGGCCGGGGACTAGGTATCACAGATACGCAGTATTTT.

This clonotype was recorded at least ten times. Compared with germline, one end of the junction differs, possibly owing to a read error. The chain has TRBV7-7 and TRBJ2-3; tentative D call: TRBD2 (7 bases). Per germline, CDR1 SSHAT and CDR2 FNYEAQ (reference sequence). The CDR3 extends over 15 amino acids. The CDR3, as DNA: TGTGCTAGCAGTTTGACGGGGGGCCTCGCAGATACGCAGTATTTT. Its translation: CASSLTGGLADTQYF.

The table lists this clonotype with many counts. The chain is built from TRBV7-6 and TRBJ2-2; D not resolved. V was shortened by 1 base and J by 8 bases, with 11 bases between the two germline ends. The CDR3 is made up of 14 amino acids. Per germline, CDR1 SGHVS and CDR2 FNYEAQ. CDR3 residues: CASSLGGRGGELFF. The CDR3 DNA follows: TGTGCCAGCAGCTTAGGTGGGCGCGGAGGGGAGCTGTTTTTT.